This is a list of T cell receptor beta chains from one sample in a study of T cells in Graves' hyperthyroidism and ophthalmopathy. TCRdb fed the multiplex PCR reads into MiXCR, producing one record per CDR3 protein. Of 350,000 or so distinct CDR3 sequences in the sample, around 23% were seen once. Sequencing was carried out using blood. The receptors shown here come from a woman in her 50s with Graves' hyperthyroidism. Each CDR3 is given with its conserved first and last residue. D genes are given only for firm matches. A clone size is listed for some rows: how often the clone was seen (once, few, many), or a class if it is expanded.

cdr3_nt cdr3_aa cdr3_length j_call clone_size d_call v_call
TGTGCCAGCAGTGAAGGCAGCAGTCAGCCCCAGCATTTT CASSEGSSQPQHF 13 TRBJ1-5 - - TRBV6-1
TGTGCCAGCAGCCAAGGGGGAGGACCGCTCACTCGGGAAAAACTGTTTTTT CASSQGGGPLTREKLFF 17 TRBJ1-4 - - TRBV14
TGTGCCAGCAGCCAAGATGTCCTAGCGGGGTTAGAGACCCAGTACTTC CASSQDVLAGLETQYF 16 TRBJ2-5 few TRBD2 TRBV3-1
TGTGCCAGCAGTCAAGTATCCGGGACTAGCGGGGGGCCGGGGCAGTTCTTC CASSQVSGTSGGPGQFF 17 TRBJ2-1 many TRBD2 TRBV6-1
TGTGCCAGCATAGGGACAGGGGAAGAGACCCAGTACTTC CASIGTGEETQYF 13 TRBJ2-5 - TRBD1 TRBV27
TGTGCCAGCACGAGGCGAGCAGAGACCCAGTACTTC CASTRRAETQYF 12 TRBJ2-5 few - TRBV2
TGTGCCTGGAGTGTACCAGGGGGCCTATACGAGCAGTACTTC CAWSVPGGLYEQYF 14 TRBJ2-7 - TRBD1 TRBV30
TGTGCCAGCTCACCAGATCGAGGTTTAGACGGAAACACCGGGGAGCTGTTTTTT CASSPDRGLDGNTGELFF 18 TRBJ2-2 few - TRBV18
TGCGCCAGCAGCTTCGGTCCGGGACAAACTAATGAAAAACTGTTTTTT CASSFGPGQTNEKLFF 16 TRBJ1-4 many - TRBV4-1
TGTGCCAGCAGGCCTCCCGGGACAGGGGGCTGGAATGAGCAGTTCTTC CASRPPGTGGWNEQFF 16 TRBJ2-1 many TRBD1 TRBV11-2
TGCGCCAGCAGCTTAAGATCTTTGGATCGGGATCGTTTCCGCAATGAGCAGTTCTTC CASSLRSLDRDRFRNEQFF 19 TRBJ2-1 - - TRBV5-1
TGTGCCTGGAGTCGCACCCTGGGACAGGGTGAACCCAAAAACATTCAGTACTTC CAWSRTLGQGEPKNIQYF 18 TRBJ2-4 many TRBD1 TRBV30
TGTGCCAGCAGTTATGGCAGGGCTAACTATGGCTACACCTTC CASSYGRANYGYTF 14 TRBJ1-2 many - TRBV27
TGCAGTGCTAGAAAAGATGAGACCCAGTACTTC CSARKDETQYF 11 TRBJ2-5 many - TRBV20-1
TGTGCCAGCAGCGTAGGCCTAGCGGGGGAGGGGGAGCAGTTCTTC CASSVGLAGEGEQFF 15 TRBJ2-1 many TRBD2 TRBV9
TGTGCCACCGGGGATTACAATCAGCCCCAGCATTTT CATGDYNQPQHF 12 TRBJ1-5 - - TRBV28
TGCGCCAGCAGCACCGGCGGGGAGAACACTGAAGCTTTCTTT CASSTGGENTEAFF 14 TRBJ1-1 - - TRBV5-1
TGTGCCAGCAGTCAACGTGGGACACTAAATCAGCCCCAGCATTTT CASSQRGTLNQPQHF 15 TRBJ1-5 many - TRBV28
TGTGCCACCAGTGATTACGGAACTAGCGGGAGCTCTGAGCAGTTCTTC CATSDYGTSGSSEQFF 16 TRBJ2-1 many TRBD2 TRBV24-1
TGTGCCACCCAAGGAACAGGGGGAACCTATGGCTACACCTTC CATQGTGGTYGYTF 14 TRBJ1-2 - TRBD1 TRBV24-1
TGTGCCAGCAGTTTAGGTCCGCTGAACACTGAAGCTTTCTTT CASSLGPLNTEAFF 14 TRBJ1-1 - - TRBV28
TGTGCCAGCAGCTCCCGGGACAGTGAGCAGTTCTTC CASSSRDSEQFF 12 TRBJ2-1 many TRBD1 TRBV7-3
TGCAGTGTCGGACAGGGAAACACCATATATTTT CSVGQGNTIYF 11 TRBJ1-3 - - TRBV20-1
TGCAGTGCTAGGATAATTGGGGCCACTCTCAATGAAAAACTGTTTTTT CSARIIGATLNEKLFF 16 TRBJ1-4 many - TRBV20-1
TGTGCCAGCTCCATGACAGGGACGAACACTGAAGCTTTCTTT CASSMTGTNTEAFF 14 TRBJ1-1 few TRBD1 TRBV18
TGTGCCAGCAGTGAAAGTCTAGCGGGGGGAGAGACCCAGTACTTC CASSESLAGGETQYF 15 TRBJ2-5 once TRBD2 TRBV2
TGTGCCAGCAGCTGGGGGCTAGCCCCAGCTTACGAGCAGTACTTC CASSWGLAPAYEQYF 15 TRBJ2-7 many - TRBV28